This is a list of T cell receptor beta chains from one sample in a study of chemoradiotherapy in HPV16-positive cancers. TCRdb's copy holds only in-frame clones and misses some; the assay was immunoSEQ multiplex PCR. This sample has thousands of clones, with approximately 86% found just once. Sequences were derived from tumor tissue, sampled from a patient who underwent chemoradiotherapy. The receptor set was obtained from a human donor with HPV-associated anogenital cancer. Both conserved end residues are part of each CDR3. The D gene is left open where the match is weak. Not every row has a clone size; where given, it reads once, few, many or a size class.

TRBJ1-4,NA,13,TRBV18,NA,TGTGCCAGCTCACCTCGGACTAATGAAAAACTGTTTTTT,CASSPRTNEKLFF
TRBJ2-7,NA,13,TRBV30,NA,TGTGCCTGGAGCCTACAGGGTAACCACGAGCAGTACTTC,CAWSLQGNHEQYF
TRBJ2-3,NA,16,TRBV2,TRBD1,TGTGCCACCGGACAGGGGGAAGGACGGGGCACAGATACGCAGTATTTT,CATGQGEGRGTDTQYF
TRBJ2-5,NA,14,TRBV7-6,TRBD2,TGTGCCAGCAGCCCGGGGACTAGCGTGGAGACCCAGTACTTC,CASSPGTSVETQYF
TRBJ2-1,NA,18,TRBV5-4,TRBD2,TGTGCCAGCAGCTCTGGACTAGCGGGATGGAGCTCCTACAATGAGCAGTTCTTC,CASSSGLAGWSSYNEQFF
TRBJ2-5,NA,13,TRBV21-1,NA,TGTGCCAGCAGCGAAGCAGATCAAGAGACCCAGTACTTC,CASSEADQETQYF
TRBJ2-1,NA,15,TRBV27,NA,TGTGCCAGCAAAAACACCCTCATAAGCTACAATGAGCAGTTCTTC,CASKNTLISYNEQFF
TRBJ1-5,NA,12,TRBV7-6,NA,TGTGCCAGCAGCTTGTTGGGTCAGCCCCAGCATTTT,CASSLLGQPQHF
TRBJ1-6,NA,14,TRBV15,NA,TGTGCCACCAGCAGAGGCAGGGATAATTCACCCCTCCACTTT,CATSRGRDNSPLHF
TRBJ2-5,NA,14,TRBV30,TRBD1,TGTGCCTGGAGTGTACAGGGGGTCCAAGAGACCCAGTACTTC,CAWSVQGVQETQYF
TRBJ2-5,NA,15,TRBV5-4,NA,TGTGCCAGCAGCTTGGGGAGGGGGCGGGAGGAGACCCAGTACTTC,CASSLGRGREETQYF
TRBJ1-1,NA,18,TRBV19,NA,TGTGCCAGTAGTATACCCCTCGGACACGATAAATCGGGCACTGAAGCTTTCTTT,CASSIPLGHDKSGTEAFF
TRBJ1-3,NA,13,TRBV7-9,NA,TGTGCCAGCAGGGTCGGCTCTGGAAACACCATATATTTT,CASRVGSGNTIYF
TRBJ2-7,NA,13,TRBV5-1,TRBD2,TGCGCCAGCAGCTTGGATGCAGCGGGGGAGCAGTACTTC,CASSLDAAGEQYF
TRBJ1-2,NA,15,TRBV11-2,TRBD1,TGTGCCAGCAGCGTTAGCGTACAGGGGAGGTATGGCTACACCTTC,CASSVSVQGRYGYTF
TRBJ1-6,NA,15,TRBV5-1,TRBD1,TGCGCCAGCAGCCCTAGACAGGGGAGCGATTCACCCCTCCACTTT,CASSPRQGSDSPLHF
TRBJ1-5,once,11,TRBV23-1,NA,TGCGCCAGCAAGATGGTTCAGCCCCAGCATTTT,CASKMVQPQHF
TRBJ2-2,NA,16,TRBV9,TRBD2,TGTGCCAGCAGCGTTAGCGGGAGGGCCGGCACCGGGGAGCTGTTTTTT,CASSVSGRAGTGELFF
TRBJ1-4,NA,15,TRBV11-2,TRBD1,TGTGCCAGCAGCTTATGGGGACAGGCGGAAGAAAAACTGTTTTTT,CASSLWGQAEEKLFF
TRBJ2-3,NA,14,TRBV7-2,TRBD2,TGTGCCAGCAGCGATAGCCTAGCGGGGGATACGCAGTATTTT,CASSDSLAGDTQYF
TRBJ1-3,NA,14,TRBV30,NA,TGTGCCTGGTTCCCTAGCTCGGCTCGGAACACCATATATTTT,CAWFPSSARNTIYF
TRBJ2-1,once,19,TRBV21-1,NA,TGTGCCAGCGGCAAAAGGGGACTAGCCGGGCACATCACCTACAATGAGCAGTTCTTC,CASGKRGLAGHITYNEQFF
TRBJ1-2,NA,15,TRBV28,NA,TGTGCCAGCAGGAGGAGTCCAGCGGAGGACTATGGCTACACCTTC,CASRRSPAEDYGYTF
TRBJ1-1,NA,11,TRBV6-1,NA,TGTGCAGGGGCAAAAGGAACTGAAGCTTTCTTT,CAGAKGTEAFF
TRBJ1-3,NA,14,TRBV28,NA,TGTGCCAGCAGTTTAGGGGAGACTGGAAACACCATATATTTT,CASSLGETGNTIYF
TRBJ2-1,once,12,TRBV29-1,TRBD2,TGCAGCGTGAGGCGGGGGGGTCGTGAGCAGTTCTTC,CSVRRGGREQFF
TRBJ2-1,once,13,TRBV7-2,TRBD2,TGTGCCAGCAGCCCCCTTTCGTCTAGCGGGTTTGTCTTC,CASSPLSSSGFVF
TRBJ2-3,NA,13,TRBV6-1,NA,TGTGCCAGCAGTGGGCACAGGGAGGGGACGCAGTATTTT,CASSGHREGTQYF
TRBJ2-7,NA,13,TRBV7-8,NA,TGTGCCAGCAGCATGGGACCTTCCTACGAGCAGTACTTC,CASSMGPSYEQYF
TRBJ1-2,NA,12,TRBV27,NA,TGTGCCAGCAGCGCCGGACCCCATGGCTACACCTTC,CASSAGPHGYTF
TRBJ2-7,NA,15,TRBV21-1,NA,TGTGCCAGCAGCTCGAACAGGGGTTTCCCCTACGAGCAGTACTTC,CASSSNRGFPYEQYF
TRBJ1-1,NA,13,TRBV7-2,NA,TGTGCCAGCAGCTTAGTGAGGAGCGCTGAAGCTTTCTTT,CASSLVRSAEAFF
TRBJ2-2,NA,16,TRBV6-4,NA,TGTGCCAGCAGTGACGCGTTGGGGGGAGACACCGGGGAGCTGTTTTTT,CASSDALGGDTGELFF
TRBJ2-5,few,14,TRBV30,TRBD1,TGTGCCTGGAGTAGGCGTCAGGGGGCAGAGACCCAGTACTTC,CAWSRRQGAETQYF
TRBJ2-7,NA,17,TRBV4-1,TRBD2,TGCGCCAACCTAAAGCATGCAACTAGCGGGAGCTCCTACGAGCAGTACTTC,CANLKHATSGSSYEQYF
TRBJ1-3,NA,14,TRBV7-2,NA,TGTGCCAGCAGCCCCCGTGGGCAGGGTAACACCATATATTTT,CASSPRGQGNTIYF
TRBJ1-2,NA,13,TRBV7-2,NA,TGTGCCAGCAGCCTCCGACAGAACTATGGCTACACCTTC,CASSLRQNYGYTF
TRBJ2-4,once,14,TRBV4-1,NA,TGCGCCAGCAGCCAGGGTGTGGTTGGGAACATTCAGTACTTC,CASSQGVVGNIQYF
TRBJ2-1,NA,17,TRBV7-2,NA,TGTGCCAGCAGCCGTAACGAGGGCAGTGTGCGGTACAATGAGCAGTTCTTC,CASSRNEGSVRYNEQFF
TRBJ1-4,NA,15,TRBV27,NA,TGTGCCAGCAGTTTAGGGGAGCAGCCTAATGAAAAACTGTTTTTT,CASSLGEQPNEKLFF
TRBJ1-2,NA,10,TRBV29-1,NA,TGCAGCGTTGAAGCCGATGGCTACACCTTC,CSVEADGYTF
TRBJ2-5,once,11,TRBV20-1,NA,TGCAGTGCATTGGATCGAGAGACCCAGTACTTC,CSALDRETQYF
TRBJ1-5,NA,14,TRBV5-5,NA,TGTGCCAGCAGCGTCCGGGACGGCAATCAGCCCCAGCATTTT,CASSVRDGNQPQHF
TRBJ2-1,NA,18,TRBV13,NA,TGTGCCAGCAGCTTAGTGGTCGGTGGGGGTAGCCCCTACAATGAGCAGTTCTTC,CASSLVVGGGSPYNEQFF
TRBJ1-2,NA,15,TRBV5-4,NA,TGTGCCAGCAGCTTGGAATCCGCTCCTATCTCTGGCTACACCTTC,CASSLESAPISGYTF
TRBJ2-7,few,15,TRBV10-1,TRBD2,TGCGCCAGCAGTGAGTCGGGGGGAGGGCCGCGCGAGCAGTACTTC,CASSESGGGPREQYF
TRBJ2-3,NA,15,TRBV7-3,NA,TGTGCCAGCAGCTTAACGGCGACTATCACAGATACGCAGTATTTT,CASSLTATITDTQYF
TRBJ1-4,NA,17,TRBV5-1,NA,TGCGCCAGCAGCTTGTTTATAACGGGTGATGGTAATGAAAAACTGTTTTTT,CASSLFITGDGNEKLFF
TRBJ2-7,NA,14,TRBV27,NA,TGTGCCAGCAGTTTCGGGACCACCGGGGGAGAGCAGTACTTC,CASSFGTTGGEQYF
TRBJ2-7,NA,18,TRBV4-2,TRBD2,TGTGCCAGCAGCCAAGATTCTCGAATGCTAGCGGGAGTGAACGAGCAGTACTTC,CASSQDSRMLAGVNEQYF
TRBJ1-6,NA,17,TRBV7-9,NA,TGTGCCAGCAGCTTTTATTCCTCCTGGTTACGGAATTCACCCCTCCACTTT,CASSFYSSWLRNSPLHF
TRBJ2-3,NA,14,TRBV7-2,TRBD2,TGTGCCATGGAGACTAGCGGGAGGTCAGATACGCAGTATTTT,CAMETSGRSDTQYF
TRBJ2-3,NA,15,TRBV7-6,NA,TGTGCCAGCAGCTTGTCAGGGGGGGTCACAGATACGCAGTATTTT,CASSLSGGVTDTQYF